Presented here are 12 T cell receptor beta chains from one specimen sequenced in a study of CD8 T cells in Susac syndrome. Reverse transcription used roughly 0.45 to 1 ug RNA and random hexamers. From the immunoSEQ multiplex PCR reads, TCRdb called clonotypes with MiXCR, one entry per CDR3 protein. Of roughly 150,000 distinct CDR3 sequences in the sample, 85% to 95% were seen once. Sequenced: CD8+ T cells from PBMCs. The receptors were gathered from a human donor with Susac syndrome.

This chain connects TRBV6-1 to TRBJ2-1, with TRBD1 as a possible D gene (5 bases). Germline V CDR1 and CDR2: MNHNS, SASEGT. This CDR3 has 15 residues. V was shortened by 1 base and J by 4 bases, with 11 bases between the two germline ends. Here the CDR3 DNA reads TGTGCCAGCAGTGAAGGGGCAGGGCGATACAATGAGCAGTTCTTC. Translating it yields CASSEGAGRYNEQFF.

V and J are TRBV5-4 and TRBJ2-2, with D unclear. The CDR3 covers 13 residues. Trimming took off 1 base at V and 5 bases at J, with 6 bases between the two ends. Germline-derived CDR1 and CDR2 are SGHNT and YYREEE (reference sequence). CDR3 sequence reads: CASSLRTTGELFF. The CDR3 coding sequence is TGTGCCAGCAGCTTGCGAACTACCGGGGAGCTGTTTTTT.

This chain uses TRBV10-2 with TRBJ2-7; TRBD2 matches at 8 bases. CDR3 length: 14 amino acids. V trimming: 3 bases; J trimming: 3 bases; junction bases outside the gene matches: 4. Looked up from germline, CDR1 is WSHSY and CDR2 is SAAADI. CDR3 nucleotides: TGCGCCAGCAGTGATGTAGCGGGAAACTACGAGCAGTACTTC. It translates to CASSDVAGNYEQYF.

The chain employs TRBV30 and TRBJ2-2; no clear D. This CDR3 has 11 residues. Germline-derived CDR1 and CDR2 are GTSNPN and SVGIG (reference sequence). Trimming pared 4 bases from V and 2 bases from J, leaving 2 bases between. The chain's CDR3 is CAWKNTGELFF. CDR3 bases: TGTGCCTGGAAAAACACCGGGGAGCTGTTTTTT.

This clonotype showed up just once. The CDR3 spells CATSPGANVLTF. Here the CDR3 DNA reads TGTGCCACCAGTCCCGGGGCCAACGTCCTGACTTTC. The V call is TRBV24-1, the J call TRBJ2-6, with D unclear. V dropped 6 bases and J dropped 4 bases, with 3 bases sitting between them. The CDR3 length is 12 residues. Germline CDR1 is KGHDR and CDR2 is SFDVKD.

The chain has TRBV13 and TRBJ1-1; no clear D gene. There are 11 residues in the CDR3. CDR1 and CDR2 from the germline V gene are PRHDT and FYEKMQ (reference sequence). The V end lost 2 bases, the J end lost 7 bases, and 5 bases lay between the germline ends. The CDR3 reads CASSLRLEAFF. CDR3 in DNA: TGTGCCAGCAGCTTAAGGCTTGAAGCTTTCTTT.

V usage is TRBV6-5 and J usage is TRBJ2-7, with a tentative D call TRBD2 (5 bases). The CDR3 is 17 amino acids. V dropped 0 bases and J dropped 3 bases, with 18 bases sitting between them. CDR1 and CDR2 from the germline V gene are MNHEY and SVGAGI. CDR3 nucleotides: TGTGCCAGCAGTTACTCGGGTCCGGGATTCCTCAACTACGAGCAGTACTTC. Protein sequence: CASSYSGPGFLNYEQYF.

The chain has TRBV2 and TRBJ1-2; D possibly corresponds to TRBD1 (5 bases). Trimming stripped 6 bases from V and 0 bases from J, with 8 bases between. The length of the CDR3 is 13 residues. The germline V gene encodes CDR1 SNHLY and CDR2 FYNNEI. DNA of the CDR3: TGTGCCAGCAGCGGGACCTCTAACTATGGCTACACCTTC. Its protein is CASSGTSNYGYTF.

The rearrangement links TRBV4-1 to TRBJ2-5; D remains ambiguous. From germline, CDR1 is MGHRA and CDR2 YSYEKL. This CDR3 contains 12 residues. V was cut by 1 base and J by 5 bases, with 5 bases left in between. The CDR3: CASSQVVETQYF. CDR3 nucleotide sequence: TGCGCCAGCAGCCAAGTAGTGGAGACCCAGTACTTC.

The chain joins TRBV9 to TRBJ2-2; 8 bases are shared with TRBD1. V gave up 8 bases and J gave up 1 base; unmatched junction bases: 10. Germline CDR1 SGDLS, CDR2 YYNGEE. CDR3 size: 16 residues. Here the CDR3 DNA reads TGTGCCAGTCGGCCCCCTGGGACAGGGAACACCGGGGAGCTGTTTTTT. It yields the protein CASRPPGTGNTGELFF.

The genes are TRBV3-1 and TRBJ1-1, with 7 bases identical to TRBD1. The CDR3 contains 14 residues. J lost 4 bases, V lost 1 base, and 3 bases had no gene match. Per the germline V gene, CDR1 is LGHDT and CDR2 is YNNKEL (reference sequence). In DNA, the CDR3 is TGTGCCAGCAGCCAAGGAGCAGGGGGCACTGAAGCTTTCTTT. Its translation is CASSQGAGGTEAFF. The full variable domain, rest sourced from reference TRBV3-1 and TRBJ1-1, is DTAVSQTPKYLVTQMGNDKSIKCEQNLGHDTMYWYKQDSKKFLKIMFSYNNKELIINETVPNRFSPKSPDKAHLNLHINSLELGDSAVYFCASSQGAGGTEAFFGQGTRLTVV.

The chain couples TRBV3-1 to TRBJ2-1, with 12 bases that match TRBD2. Losses at the gene ends were 3 bases for V and 8 bases for J; bases not matched to a gene: 11. Germline CDR1 and CDR2: LGHDT and YNNKEL (reference sequence). The CDR3 totals 17 residues. The CDR3 bases are TGTGCCAGCAGCCATCCCCGGGAGACTAGCGGGAGTGATGAGCAGTTCTTC. It encodes CASSHPRETSGSDEQFF.